This is a list of T cell receptor beta chains from one sample in a study of blood T cell repertoires in COVID-19. Only in-frame clones appear in the TCRdb table, and some are missing; sequencing was by immunoSEQ multiplex PCR. The repertoire holds some 270,000 clones, with 75% to 90% as singletons. The specimen was peripheral blood. All receptors derive from a woman in her 40s who had recovered from COVID-19. CDR3s include the opening cysteine and the closing phenylalanine or tryptophan. The D gene is left open where the match is weak. Clone size, where shown, is once, few, many, or a class for clones that have expanded.

cdr3_nt cdr3_aa d_call j_call v_call clone_size
TGTGCCAGCAGCTCCCGGGGGGGCTCTGCAGATACGCAGTATTTT CASSSRGGSADTQYF TRBD2 TRBJ2-3 TRBV7-3 -
TGTGCCAGCAGTTACTCGTATTCTACAGATACGCAGTATTTT CASSYSYSTDTQYF - TRBJ2-3 TRBV6-2/TRBV6-3 -
TGTGCCTGGAGTGTAGAGGGAGATTCACCCCTCCACTTT CAWSVEGDSPLHF - TRBJ1-6 TRBV30 -
TGTGCCAGCAGCTCGATGCCGGACAGCCCTTTCTATGGCTACACCTTC CASSSMPDSPFYGYTF - TRBJ1-2 TRBV5-4 -
TGCGCCAGCAGCCAAGAAACCCAGGACAGGAGCTCCTATAATTCACCCCTCCACTTT CASSQETQDRSSYNSPLHF TRBD1 TRBJ1-6 TRBV4-1 -
TGTGCCAGCAGCTCAATGATCGGTTTCGCCGGGGAGCTGTTTTTT CASSSMIGFAGELFF - TRBJ2-2 TRBV7-9 -
TGTGCCAGCAGTTTAGGGGCAGAAGAGACCCAGTACTTC CASSLGAEETQYF - TRBJ2-5 TRBV12-3/TRBV12-4 once
TGTGCCAGCAGCGACAGAACATTAGACACAGATACGCAGTATTTT CASSDRTLDTDTQYF - TRBJ2-3 TRBV9 -
TGTGCCAGCAGTCGACCGTGGGACAGGGAAGACGATAATTCACCCCTCCACTTT CASSRPWDREDDNSPLHF TRBD1 TRBJ1-6 TRBV28 few
TGTGCCAGCACGACAGGCTCCTATAATTCACCCCTCCACTTT CASTTGSYNSPLHF - TRBJ1-6 TRBV25-1 -
TGTGCCAGCAGCTTGACCACCGGGACTGTCGTGGATACGCAGTATTTT CASSLTTGTVVDTQYF - TRBJ2-3 TRBV7-8 -
TGTGCCAGCAGTTTATCCATGAACACTGAAGCTTTCTTT CASSLSMNTEAFF - TRBJ1-1 TRBV27 -
TGCAGCGTTGAAAGGGGGTTATGGGGCTACACCTTC CSVERGLWGYTF - TRBJ1-2 TRBV29-1 -
TGTGCCAGCAGTTACGGGCAGGTCTCTGGAAACACCATATATTTT CASSYGQVSGNTIYF - TRBJ1-3 TRBV6-6 once
TGTGCTAGTGGTTTGGCACCTTTGACACGCTCCTACGAGCAGTACTTC CASGLAPLTRSYEQYF - TRBJ2-7 TRBV12-5 few
TGCGCCAGCAGCCTCACAGGGGACACTGAAGCTTTCTTT CASSLTGDTEAFF TRBD1 TRBJ1-1 TRBV4-3 -
TGTGCCAGCAGCCCCGGGACAGATTACTATGGCTACACCTTC CASSPGTDYYGYTF TRBD1 TRBJ1-2 TRBV28 -
TGCGCCAGCAGCATTCAGGGCGGGGAGCTGTTTTTT CASSIQGGELFF - TRBJ2-2 TRBV4-3 few
TGTGCCAGCAGGGTCCAGGGGGACACCGGGGAGCTGTTTTTT CASRVQGDTGELFF TRBD1 TRBJ2-2 TRBV2 once
TGTGCCAGCAGCCTAGCTGCGGGGGTGAGAAAGACCCAGTACTTC CASSLAAGVRKTQYF TRBD2 TRBJ2-5 TRBV3-1/TRBV3-2 once
TGCAGCGTAACCGGGACAGGGGGCGCTTATGGCTACACCTTC CSVTGTGGAYGYTF TRBD1 TRBJ1-2 TRBV29-1 -
TGTGCCAGCAGCGTCATGGACAGGGTCGATGGCTACACCTTC CASSVMDRVDGYTF TRBD1 TRBJ1-2 TRBV9 -